One and the same sample provided the 17 T cell receptor beta chains below, sequenced in a study of blood T cell repertoires in COVID-19. Only in-frame clones appear in the TCRdb table, and some are missing; sequencing was by immunoSEQ multiplex PCR. Among 250,000 to 300,000 clones, over 70% were seen once, and the ten largest hold roughly 1.6%. The sample comprised peripheral blood. The receptors come from a woman aged 40 to 50 who had recovered from COVID-19.

This chain connects TRBV29-1 to TRBJ1-2; a possible D gene is TRBD1 (5 bases). The CDR3 covers 11 residues. CDR1 is SQVTM, CDR2 ANQGSEA, per germline. Trimming stripped 5 bases from V and 4 bases from J, with 8 bases between. Written as DNA, the CDR3 is TGCAGCGTTATGGGGGGCTATGGCTACACCTTC. Its protein product is CSVMGGYGYTF.

This sequence joins TRBV27 and TRBJ1-1, with a tentative D call TRBD1 (5 bases). The germline CDR1 and CDR2 sequences are MNHEY and SMNVEV (reference sequence). The germline V and J ends were trimmed by 10 bases and 0 bases, with 24 bases remaining between them. This CDR3 comprises 17 residues. The CDR3 DNA sequence: TGTGCCACCCAGAACTCCTGGCAGGGAAAGATGAACACTGAAGCTTTCTTT. Translation gives CATQNSWQGKMNTEAFF.

The CDR3 nucleotides read TGTGCCAGCAGCTTTACGGTGAATCCGGAGAGGGCTTTCTTT. It yields the protein CASSFTVNPERAFF. The chain joins TRBV7-2 to TRBJ1-1; no clear D. CDR3 length: 14 residues. The ends were cut back, 3 bases at V and 11 bases at J, with 19 bases in the middle. Germline V gene data show CDR1 as SGHTA and CDR2 as FQGNSA.

The V gene is TRBV15, the J gene TRBJ1-6, with a weak D call TRBD1 (6 bases). V gave up 5 bases and J gave up 6 bases, with 14 bases separating them. This CDR3 has 15 residues. The germline gives CDR1 LNHNV, CDR2 YYDKDF (reference sequence). The DNA of the CDR3 is TGTGCCACCAGCTCACAGGGAGTCGGTAATTCACCCCTCCACTTT. Translated: CATSSQGVGNSPLHF.

V and J are TRBV15 and TRBJ1-2, with TRBD1 matching 7 bases. J gave up 8 bases and V 4 bases, and 13 bases lay outside the gene matches. Germline CDR1 is LNHNV and CDR2 is YYDKDF (reference sequence). The CDR3 consists of 15 residues. CDR3: CATSTADRRTEGYTF. CDR3 DNA sequence: TGTGCCACCAGCACAGCGGACAGGCGAACGGAGGGCTACACCTTC. Using reference TRBV15 and TRBJ1-2 for the parts outside the CDR3, the full variable domain is DAMVIQNPRYQVTQFGKPVTLSCSQTLNHNVMYWYQQKSSQAPKLLFHYYDKDFNNEADTPDNFQSRRPNTSFCFLDIRSPGLGDTAMYLCATSTADRRTEGYTFGSGTRLTVV.

V usage is TRBV5-1 and J usage is TRBJ1-3; D not resolved. The germline V gene encodes CDR1 SGHRS and CDR2 YFSETQ. V was cut by 0 bases and J by 1 base, with 11 bases left in between. This CDR3 spans 16 amino acids. The DNA of the CDR3 is TGCGCCAGCAGCTTGGACCGGGTCTCTTCTGGAAACACCATATATTTT. Translation: CASSLDRVSSGNTIYF. Using reference TRBV5-1 and TRBJ1-3 for the parts outside the CDR3, the full variable domain is KAGVTQTPRYLIKTRGQQVTLSCSPISGHRSVSWYQQTPGQGLQFLFEYFSETQRNKGNFPGRFSGRQFSNSRSEMNVSTLELGDSALYLCASSLDRVSSGNTIYFGEGSWLTVV.

The J gene is TRBJ2-5, the V gene TRBV4-1; TRBD1 might be the D (6 bases). The CDR3 is made up of 14 amino acids. CDR1 and CDR2 (germline): MGHRA, YSYEKL. V lost 0 bases to trimming and J lost 5 bases, with 10 bases between them. The CDR3 loop reads CASSQESGAETQYF. The CDR3 DNA follows: TGCGCCAGCAGCCAAGAGTCAGGGGCCGAGACCCAGTACTTC.

V usage is TRBV11-2 and J usage is TRBJ1-3; TRBD1 is a possible D gene (6 bases). The CDR3 covers 16 residues. V was trimmed by 5 bases and J by 4 bases, leaving 18 bases between them. Germline-derived CDR1 and CDR2 are SGHAT and FQNNGV. The CDR3 region is CASSLRTVERGNTIYF. The CDR3 coding sequence is TGTGCCAGCAGCCTTCGGACAGTAGAGAGGGGAAACACCATATATTTT.

V and J are TRBV6-5 and TRBJ2-1; 10 bases fit TRBD1. Germline CDR1 reads MNHEY; CDR2 reads SVGAGI. This CDR3 spans 13 amino acids. Trimming took 6 bases from V and 7 from J; bases not matched to a gene: 3. CDR3 residues: CASRGGQGNEQFF. As DNA, the CDR3 is TGTGCCAGCAGGGGGGGACAGGGGAATGAGCAGTTCTTC.

This chain joins TRBV5-1 and TRBJ1-2, with D perhaps TRBD1 (5 bases). V gave up 0 bases and J gave up 3 bases, with 12 bases separating them. There are 15 residues in the CDR3. CDR1 and CDR2 (germline): SGHRS, YFSETQ. The CDR3 sequence is CASSLGPGGDYGYTF. CDR3 nucleotide sequence: TGCGCCAGCAGCTTGGGGCCCGGGGGAGACTATGGCTACACCTTC.

The chain carries TRBV9 and TRBJ1-1; weak D call: TRBD1 (6 bases). Germline V CDR1 and CDR2: SGDLS, YYNGEE. The V end lost 5 bases, the J end lost 1 base, and 9 bases lay between the germline ends. CDR3 size: 13 residues. This CDR3 reads CASSKDRNTEAFF. The CDR3, as DNA: TGTGCCAGCAGTAAGGACAGGAACACTGAAGCTTTCTTT.

The chain has TRBV27 and TRBJ1-2, with D perhaps TRBD1 (6 bases). Trimming stripped 4 bases from V and 2 bases from J, with 20 bases between. Germline V gives CDR1 MNHEY, CDR2 SMNVEV (reference sequence). The CDR3 sequence is 17 residues long. The CDR3 DNA follows: TGTGCCAGCAGTTCACAGGGAATAGACAAACAGAACTATGGCTACACCTTC. Translating it yields CASSSQGIDKQNYGYTF.

This chain connects TRBV7-8 to TRBJ1-1; TRBD1 matches at 10 bases. The germline CDR1 and CDR2 sequences are SGHVS and FQNEAQ. The CDR3 contains 15 residues. Trimming cost V 1 base and J 4 bases; bases outside gene matches: 3. This CDR3 is CASSLGGTGATEAFF. The CDR3 DNA reads TGTGCCAGCAGCTTAGGAGGGACAGGGGCCACTGAAGCTTTCTTT.

The CDR3 is CATSRDPNTEAFF. The DNA of the CDR3 is TGTGCCACCAGCAGAGACCCAAACACTGAAGCTTTCTTT. The V gene is TRBV15, the J gene TRBJ1-1; D unresolved. The ends were cut back, 0 bases at V and 2 bases at J, with 4 bases in the middle. The CDR3 runs to 13 residues. The germline V gene encodes CDR1 LNHNV and CDR2 YYDKDF (reference sequence).

The chain is built from TRBV6-2 or TRBV6-3 and TRBJ2-7; 8 bases are shared with TRBD1. Germline CDR1 MNHEY, CDR2 SVGEGT. The CDR3 has 15 amino acids. Losses at the gene ends were 5 bases for V and 4 bases for J; bases not matched to a gene: 10. The CDR3 protein is CASSRLGQGVYEQYF. DNA of the CDR3: TGTGCCAGCAGTCGCCTTGGACAGGGAGTTTACGAGCAGTACTTC.

The chain combines TRBV2 with TRBJ1-1, with D perhaps TRBD1 (6 bases). Trimming removed 4 bases from V and 12 bases from J, with 15 bases in between. Looked up from germline, CDR1 is SNHLY and CDR2 is FYNNEI. This CDR3 is built from 12 residues. Written as DNA, the CDR3 is TGTGCCAGCAGTGCGCAGGGGCTAGGTACTTTCTTT. Translation: CASSAQGLGTFF.

The gene calls are TRBV21-1 and TRBJ1-5; the DNA was not used to check the table's D call, TRBD1. TRBV21-1 is termed a pseudogene. This CDR3 is 18 amino acids long. In DNA, the CDR3 is TGTGCCAGCAGCGATGGACAGGGTCCTCATCCTCGCAATCAGCCCCAGCATTTT. This sequence encodes CASSDGQGPHPRNQPQHF.